This T cell receptor beta chain was observed in a study of blood T cell repertoires in COVID-19. Across the whole study: Researchers got acute and convalescent COVID-19 samples from the United States, Italy and Spain.

Participant-reported clinical history was the basis for cohort assignment. CDR3 length: 12 amino acids. Trimming took 7 bases from V and 5 from J, leaving 9 bases between them. Germline V lookup: CDR1 SGHRS, CDR2 YFSETQ. Repertoires were generated with immunoSEQ multiplex PCR, while TCRdb's copy carries only in-frame clones and drops some. The sample carries approximately 440,000 clones, less than 95% recorded once. The gene calls are TRBV5-1 and TRBJ2-2, with a possible D match to TRBD1 (5 bases). The clonotype originates from a man aged 18 to 30 who had recovered from COVID-19. The specimen sequenced was PBMCs or T cells enriched from blood (not recorded which). The CDR3 DNA reads as TGCGCCAGCTTAGGGGCAACCGGGGAGCTGTTTTTT. Protein product: CASLGATGELFF.